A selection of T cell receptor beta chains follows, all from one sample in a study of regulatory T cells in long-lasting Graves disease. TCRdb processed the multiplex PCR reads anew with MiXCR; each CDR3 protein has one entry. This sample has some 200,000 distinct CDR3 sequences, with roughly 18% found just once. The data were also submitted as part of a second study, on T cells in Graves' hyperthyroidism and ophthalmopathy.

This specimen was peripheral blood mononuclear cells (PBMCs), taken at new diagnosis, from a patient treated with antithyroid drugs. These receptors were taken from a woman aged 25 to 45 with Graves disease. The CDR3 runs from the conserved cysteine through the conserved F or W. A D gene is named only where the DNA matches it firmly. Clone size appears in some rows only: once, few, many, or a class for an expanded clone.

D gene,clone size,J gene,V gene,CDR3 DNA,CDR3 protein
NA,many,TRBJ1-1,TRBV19,TGTGCCAGTAGGGTCACAGGGCCAGCTGAAGCTTTCTTT,CASRVTGPAEAFF
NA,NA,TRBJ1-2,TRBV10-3,TGTGCCATCAGTGCCCCGGACTGGGGTCGTCCCGACGGCTACACCTTC,CAISAPDWGRPDGYTF
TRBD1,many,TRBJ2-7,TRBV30,TGTGCCTGGATCCCCGGACAGGGGGCTAACGAGCAGTACTTC,CAWIPGQGANEQYF
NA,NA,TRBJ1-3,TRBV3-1,TGTGCCAGCAGCCAAGGTCAGGTCCTTAGCTCTGGAAACACCATATATTTT,CASSQGQVLSSGNTIYF
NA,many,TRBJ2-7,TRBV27,TGTGCCAGCAGTCCCTACCCCCAGGACAGCCTACCCCCGGAGCAGTACTTC,CASSPYPQDSLPPEQYF
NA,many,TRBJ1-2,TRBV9,TGTGCCAGCAGCGCCCCGGCAGGAGCCTTCTATGGCTACACCTTC,CASSAPAGAFYGYTF
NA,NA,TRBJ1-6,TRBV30,TGTGCCTGGAGTCGGCCGGAATCGTCACCCCTCCACTTT,CAWSRPESSPLHF
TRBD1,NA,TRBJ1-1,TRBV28,TGTGCCAGCAGTTTGCCAGGGGGCTGGGACACTGAAGCTTTCTTT,CASSLPGGWDTEAFF
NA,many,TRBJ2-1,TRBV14,TGTGCCAGCAGCCAACAATCAAAAGGGTACAATGAGCAGTTCTTC,CASSQQSKGYNEQFF
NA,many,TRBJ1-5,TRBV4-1,TGCGCCAGCAGCCAAGAACTGGGAGGCAATCAGCCCCAGCATTTT,CASSQELGGNQPQHF
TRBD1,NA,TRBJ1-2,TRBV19,TGTGCCAGTAGTTCTGGACAGGTAGGCTATGGCTACACCTTC,CASSSGQVGYGYTF
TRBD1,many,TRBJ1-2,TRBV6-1,TGTGCCAGCAGCGGGACAGGGGCGGGTGGCTACACCTTC,CASSGTGAGGYTF
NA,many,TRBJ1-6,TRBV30,TGTGCCTGGAGTGCACAGGGTAATTCACCCCTCCACTTT,CAWSAQGNSPLHF
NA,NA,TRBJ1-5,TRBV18,TGTGCCAGCTCACCACCGGAGGGCCAAGAGACCCAGCATTTT,CASSPPEGQETQHF
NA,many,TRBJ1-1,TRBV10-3,TGTGCCATCAGTCCAGAGACAGGATTGAACACTGAAGCTTTCTTT,CAISPETGLNTEAFF
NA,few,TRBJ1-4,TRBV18,TGTGCCGGCTCCCTCCGGCCGGGGGCAACTAATGAAAAACTGTTTTTT,CAGSLRPGATNEKLFF
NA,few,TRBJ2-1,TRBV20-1,TGCAGTGCTAGAGATCCTCATATCTACAATGAGCAGTTCTTC,CSARDPHIYNEQFF
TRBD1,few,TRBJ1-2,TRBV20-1,TGCAGTGCTAGGGCGACAGGGAATAGCTATGGCTACACCTTC,CSARATGNSYGYTF
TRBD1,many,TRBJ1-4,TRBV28,TGTGCCAGCAGCCAAGGGACAGGGGTAAATGAAAAACTGTTTTTT,CASSQGTGVNEKLFF
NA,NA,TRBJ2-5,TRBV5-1,TGCGCCAGCAGCTTGAACCAAGAGACCCAGTACTTC,CASSLNQETQYF
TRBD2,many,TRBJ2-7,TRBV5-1,TGCGCCAGCAGCACTACTAGCGGGAGCCAGTACGAGCAGTACTTC,CASSTTSGSQYEQYF
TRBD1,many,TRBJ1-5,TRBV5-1,TGCGCCAGCAGTATCCTTGTCGAGGGACAGGGGAACAATCAGCCCCAGCATTTT,CASSILVEGQGNNQPQHF
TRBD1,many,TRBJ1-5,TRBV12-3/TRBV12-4,TGTGCCAGCACCTCAAGAACAGGGGGCAATCAGCCCCAGCATTTT,CASTSRTGGNQPQHF
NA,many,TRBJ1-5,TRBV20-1,TGCAGTGCTGTGGGAAGGGGGCAGCCCCAGCATTTT,CSAVGRGQPQHF
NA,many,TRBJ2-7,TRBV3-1,TGTGCCAGCAGCCACCGATCCTACGAGCAGTACTTC,CASSHRSYEQYF
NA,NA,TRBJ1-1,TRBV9,TGTGCCAGCAGCGTAGATAGTCATTTGACTGAAGCTTTCTTT,CASSVDSHLTEAFF
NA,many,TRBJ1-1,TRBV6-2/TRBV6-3,TGTGCCAGCAGTGCACAACAGGGAGTATACACTGAAGCTTTCTTT,CASSAQQGVYTEAFF
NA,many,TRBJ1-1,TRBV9,TGTGCCAGCAGCGTAGCGTCAGGGAACACTGAAGCTTTCTTT,CASSVASGNTEAFF
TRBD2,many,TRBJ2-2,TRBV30,TGTGCCTGGAGCTATGTTAGCGGGAACGGGGAGCTGTTTTTT,CAWSYVSGNGELFF
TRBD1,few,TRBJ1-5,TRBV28,TGTGCCAGCAGTTTAGGGGGGACAGGGTCGGGTCAGCCCCAGCATTTT,CASSLGGTGSGQPQHF
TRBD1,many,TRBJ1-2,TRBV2,TGTGCCAGCAGTTCCCTGACAGGGAACGGCTACACCTTC,CASSSLTGNGYTF
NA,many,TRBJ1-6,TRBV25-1,TGTGCCAGCAGTCACCGGCGCGGGGGTAATTCACCCCTCCACTTT,CASSHRRGGNSPLHF
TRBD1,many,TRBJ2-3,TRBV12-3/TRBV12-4,TGTGCCAGCAGAAATTCAGGGGGTACAGATACGCAGTATTTT,CASRNSGGTDTQYF
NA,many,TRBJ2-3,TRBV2,TGTGCCAGCTCGAAAGACCGATCCACAGATACGCAGTATTTT,CASSKDRSTDTQYF
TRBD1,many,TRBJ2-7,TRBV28,TGTGCCAGTTGGAGGACAGGGGACTACGAGCAGTACTTC,CASWRTGDYEQYF
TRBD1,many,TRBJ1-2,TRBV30,TGTGCCTGGAGTGCGAGGGACAGGGGTGGCTACACCTTC,CAWSARDRGGYTF